The 20 T cell receptor beta chains below were found in one sample sequenced in a study of CD8 T cells in Susac syndrome. Random hexamers were used to reverse transcribe 0.5 to 1 ug of RNA. Each CDR3 protein is one row after TCRdb ran MiXCR on the immunoSEQ multiplex PCR reads. The sample contains 110,000 or so distinct CDR3 sequences, about 93% of which appear only once. Sequencing was done on a sample of CD4+ T cells from PBMCs. The receptors derive from a human donor in good health.

This chain uses TRBV7-2 with TRBJ1-2, with D maybe TRBD1 (5 bases). V was trimmed by 6 bases and J by 8 bases, leaving 16 bases between them. This CDR3 spans 13 amino acids. Germline V gene sequence: CDR1 SGHTA, CDR2 FQGNSA. The CDR3 is CASSIQEMVGYTF. The DNA of the CDR3 is TGTGCCAGCAGTATACAGGAGATGGTGGGCTACACCTTC.

The gene calls are TRBV6-4 and TRBJ1-1; D ambiguous. Germline CDR1 MRHNA, CDR2 SNTAGT. The CDR3 loop spans 12 amino acids. V lost 2 bases and J 8 bases, leaving 9 bases between the germline ends. The CDR3 DNA reads as TGTGCCAGCAGTGACGGCGTGGGAGAAGCTTTCTTT. It specifies CASSDGVGEAFF.

The chain carries TRBV9 and TRBJ2-6; 9 positions match TRBD1. V lost 3 bases, J lost 4 bases, and 20 bases stayed unmatched. Germline V gene lookup returns CDR1 SGDLS and CDR2 YYNGEE. The CDR3 totals 21 residues. In nucleotides, the CDR3 is TGTGCCAGCAGCGCCCCCATTCAGGGCGGACAGGGGATTTCCGGGGCCAACGTCCTGACTTTC. Its translation: CASSAPIQGGQGISGANVLTF.

This rearrangement joins TRBV7-2 to TRBJ2-7; no firm D call. The CDR3 totals 13 residues. Trimming shortened V by 4 bases and J by 6 bases, and 13 bases separated the two germline ends. Germline CDR1 and CDR2: SGHTA and FQGNSA. The DNA of the CDR3 is TGTGCCAGCAGCTCCGACCGGGTTCGCGAGCAGTACTTC. Protein sequence: CASSSDRVREQYF.

The chain employs TRBV2 and TRBJ1-1; the match to TRBD1 covers 8 bases. The J segment lost 1 base and the V segment lost 10 bases, leaving 5 bases of the junction unmatched. In germline, CDR1 is SNHLY, CDR2 FYNNEI. CDR3 length: 13 amino acids. The CDR3 DNA reads TGTGCCATACGGACAGGGCCGAACACTGAAGCTTTCTTT. This translates into CAIRTGPNTEAFF.

This chain joins TRBV6-5 and TRBJ2-3; TRBD2 is a possible D gene (6 bases). The CDR3 totals 15 residues. Germline CDR1 MNHEY, CDR2 SVGAGI. The germline V and J ends were trimmed by 2 bases and 2 bases, with 11 bases remaining between them. The CDR3 region is CASSYPGLLTDTQYF. CDR3 in DNA: TGTGCCAGCAGTTACCCGGGACTGCTCACAGATACGCAGTATTTT.

The J gene is TRBJ2-1, the V gene TRBV7-9; 10 bases agree with TRBD2. Trimming took 1 base from V and 6 from J; bases not matched to a gene: 6. The length of the CDR3 is 16 residues. The V gene's germline CDR1 is SEHNR and CDR2 FQNEAQ (reference sequence). CDR3 sequence reads: CASSLVLAGVRNEQFF. CDR3 coding DNA: TGTGCCAGCAGCTTAGTCCTAGCGGGGGTGCGCAATGAGCAGTTCTTC.

The chain combines TRBV9 with TRBJ1-1, with D tentatively TRBD1 (6 bases). Germline V CDR1 and CDR2: SGDLS, YYNGEE. The CDR3 extends over 14 amino acids. Deletions cut 0 bases from V and 4 bases from J, with 10 bases between. CDR3 nucleotides: TGTGCCAGCAGCGTAGCAGGGGCGCGCACTGAAGCTTTCTTT. Its translation is CASSVAGARTEAFF.

This chain uses TRBV19 with TRBJ2-6, with a possible D match to TRBD2 (5 bases). V was clipped by 6 bases and J by 0 bases, with 15 bases between them. CDR3 size: 17 residues. CDR1 and CDR2 (germline): LNHDA, SQIVND (reference sequence). CDR3 sequence: CASRYQASPSGANVLTF. The CDR3 nucleotides read TGTGCCAGTAGATATCAGGCTAGCCCCTCTGGGGCCAACGTCCTGACTTTC.

The chain is built from TRBV1 and TRBJ2-7; TRBD1 was called by the table and not checked on the DNA. TRBV1 is assigned pseudogene status. The CDR3 runs 16 residues. The CDR3 reads CTSSQENGTDFYEQYF. The CDR3 bases are TGCACCAGCAGCCAAGAGAACGGGACAGATTTCTACGAGCAGTACTTC.

The chain carries TRBV5-1 and TRBJ2-1; 10 bases are shared with TRBD1. The length of the CDR3 is 15 residues. The germline gives CDR1 SGHRS, CDR2 YFSETQ. Losses at the gene ends were 4 bases for V and 6 bases for J; bases not matched to a gene: 7. The CDR3 region is CASSVGDRGGNEQFF. The CDR3, as DNA: TGCGCCAGCAGCGTGGGGGACAGGGGTGGCAATGAGCAGTTCTTC.

V and J are TRBV5-1 and TRBJ2-5; the match to TRBD1 covers 10 bases. CDR3 length equals 15 residues. Germline V gene data show CDR1 as SGHRS and CDR2 as YFSETQ. Losses at the gene ends were 4 bases for V and 2 bases for J; bases not matched to a gene: 5. The CDR3: CASSAGQGPQETQYF. CDR3 nucleotide sequence: TGCGCCAGCAGCGCGGGACAGGGGCCTCAAGAGACCCAGTACTTC.

V gene TRBV7-9 combines with J gene TRBJ1-2, with TRBD1 identical over 8 bases. This CDR3 contains 14 residues. Germline CDR1 reads SEHNR; CDR2 reads FQNEAQ (reference sequence). With 4 bases clipped from V and 4 bases from J, the junction kept 5 bases outside the gene matches. CDR3 DNA sequence: TGTGCCAGCAGCTCTACAGGGGGATTCTATGGCTACACCTTC. Residues: CASSSTGGFYGYTF.

The rearrangement joins TRBV12-3 or TRBV12-4 to TRBJ1-3; no firm D call. The CDR3 consists of 15 residues. V lost 1 base and J 4 bases, leaving 11 bases between the germline ends. CDR3 residues: CASSLGRFSGNTIYF. The CDR3 nucleotides are TGTGCCAGCAGTTTAGGGCGATTCTCAGGAAACACCATATATTTT.

In this sample, this clonotype turned up once. The rearrangement uses TRBV13 and TRBJ2-5; D might be TRBD1 or TRBD2, each matching 6 bases. The V end lost 6 bases, the J end lost 0 bases, and 8 bases lay between the germline ends. CDR1 and CDR2 from the germline V gene are PRHDT and FYEKMQ (reference sequence). The CDR3 consists of 13 residues. DNA of the CDR3: TGTGCCAGCAGGCGGGACAACCAAGAGACCCAGTACTTC. As protein: CASRRDNQETQYF.

This chain uses TRBV2 with TRBJ2-5, with 9 bases identical to TRBD2. The length of the CDR3 is 14 residues. The germline V gene encodes CDR1 SNHLY and CDR2 FYNNEI. Trimming cost V 8 bases and J 1 base; bases outside gene matches: 5. This chain's CDR3 is CASGSGGLQETQYF. In DNA, the CDR3 is TGTGCCAGCGGGAGCGGGGGGCTCCAAGAGACCCAGTACTTC.

J is TRBJ1-1 and V is TRBV6-5; no firm D call. V gave up 2 bases and J gave up 1 base, with 5 bases separating them. The germline V gene has CDR1 MNHEY and CDR2 SVGAGI. The CDR3 runs to 13 residues. CDR3 sequence reads: CASSYEANTEAFF. DNA of the CDR3: TGTGCCAGCAGTTACGAGGCGAACACTGAAGCTTTCTTT.

The chain employs TRBV6-5 and TRBJ1-1; 9 bases are a match to TRBD1. Germline CDR1 and CDR2: MNHEY and SVGAGI. The V and J ends lost 9 bases and 4 bases, in that order; junction bases with no gene match: 3. This CDR3 has 12 amino acids. The CDR3 bases are TGTGCCAGTTGGGACAGGGTCACTGAAGCTTTCTTT. Translated, it gives CASWDRVTEAFF.

The chain is built from TRBV20-1 and TRBJ2-3; D may be TRBD1 (5 bases). Germline V lookup: CDR1 DFQATT, CDR2 SNEGSKA (reference sequence). The CDR3 is 12 amino acids. V lost 6 bases to trimming and J lost 0 bases, with 7 bases between them. The CDR3, as DNA: TGCAGTGCAAGACAGAGCACAGATACGCAGTATTTT. Encoded protein: CSARQSTDTQYF.

The chain uses TRBV27 and TRBJ1-5, with TRBD1 as a possible D gene (5 bases). The V end lost 0 bases, the J end lost 6 bases, and 9 bases lay between the germline ends. The germline V gene has CDR1 MNHEY and CDR2 SMNVEV (reference sequence). This CDR3 has 14 amino acids. The CDR3 DNA reads as TGTGCCAGCAGTTTATCCAGGGTTCGTCAGCCCCAGCATTTT. Amino acid sequence: CASSLSRVRQPQHF.